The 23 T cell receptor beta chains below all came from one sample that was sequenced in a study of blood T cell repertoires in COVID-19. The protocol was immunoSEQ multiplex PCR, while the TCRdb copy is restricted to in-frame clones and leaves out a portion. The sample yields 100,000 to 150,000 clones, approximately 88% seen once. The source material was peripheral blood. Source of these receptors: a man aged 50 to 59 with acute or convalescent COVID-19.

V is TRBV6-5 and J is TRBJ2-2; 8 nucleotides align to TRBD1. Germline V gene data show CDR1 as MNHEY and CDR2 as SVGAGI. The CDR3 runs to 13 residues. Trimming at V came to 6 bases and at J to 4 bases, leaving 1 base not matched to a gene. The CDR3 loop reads CASRGQATGELFF. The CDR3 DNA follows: TGTGCCAGCAGGGGACAGGCCACCGGGGAGCTGTTTTTT.

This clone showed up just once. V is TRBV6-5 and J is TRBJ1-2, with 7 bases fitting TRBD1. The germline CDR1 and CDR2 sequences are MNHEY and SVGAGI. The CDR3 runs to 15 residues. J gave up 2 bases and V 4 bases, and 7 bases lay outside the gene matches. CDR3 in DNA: TGTGCCAGCAGTTCGTACAGGGGAACCAACTATGGCTACACCTTC. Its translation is CASSSYRGTNYGYTF.

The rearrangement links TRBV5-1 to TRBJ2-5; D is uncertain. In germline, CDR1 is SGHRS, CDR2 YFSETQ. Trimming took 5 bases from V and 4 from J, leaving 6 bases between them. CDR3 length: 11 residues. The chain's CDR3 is CASSELETQYF. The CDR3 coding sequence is TGCGCCAGCAGTGAGTTAGAGACCCAGTACTTC.

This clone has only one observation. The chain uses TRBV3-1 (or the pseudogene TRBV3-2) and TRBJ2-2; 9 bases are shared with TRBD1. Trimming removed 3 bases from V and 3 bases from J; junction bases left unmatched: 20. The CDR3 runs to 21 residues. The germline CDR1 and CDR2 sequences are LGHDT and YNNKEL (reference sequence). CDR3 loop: CASSHDLPWTGDVRDTGELFF. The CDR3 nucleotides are TGTGCCAGCAGCCATGACCTGCCCTGGACAGGGGACGTCCGAGACACCGGGGAGCTGTTTTTT.

CDR3 region: CASTLGGIQETQYF. CDR3 nucleotides: TGCGCCAGCACCCTGGGGGGGATCCAAGAGACCCAGTACTTC. The chain links TRBV5-1 to TRBJ2-5, with TRBD2 matching over 7 bases. The CDR3 consists of 14 residues. The V and J ends lost 6 bases and 1 base, in that order; junction bases with no gene match: 6. CDR1 is SGHRS and CDR2 is YFSETQ in the germline V gene.

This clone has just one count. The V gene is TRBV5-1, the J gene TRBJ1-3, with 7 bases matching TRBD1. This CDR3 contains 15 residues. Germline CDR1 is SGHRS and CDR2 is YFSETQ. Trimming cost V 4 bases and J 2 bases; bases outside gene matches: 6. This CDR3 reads CASSPQGRTGNTIYF. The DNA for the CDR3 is TGCGCCAGCAGCCCACAGGGGCGAACTGGAAACACCATATATTTT.

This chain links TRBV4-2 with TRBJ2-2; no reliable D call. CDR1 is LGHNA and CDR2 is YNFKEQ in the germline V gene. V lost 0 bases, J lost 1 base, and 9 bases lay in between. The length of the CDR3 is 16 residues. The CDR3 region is CASSQELLQNTGELFF. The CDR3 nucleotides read TGTGCCAGCAGCCAAGAACTCCTCCAGAACACCGGGGAGCTGTTTTTT.

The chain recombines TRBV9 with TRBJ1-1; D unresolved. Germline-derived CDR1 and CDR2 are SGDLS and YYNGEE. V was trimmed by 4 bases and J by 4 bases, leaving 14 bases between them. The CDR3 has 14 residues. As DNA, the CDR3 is TGTGCCAGCAGCCCCAATGCCCCCAGCACTGAAGCTTTCTTT. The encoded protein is CASSPNAPSTEAFF.

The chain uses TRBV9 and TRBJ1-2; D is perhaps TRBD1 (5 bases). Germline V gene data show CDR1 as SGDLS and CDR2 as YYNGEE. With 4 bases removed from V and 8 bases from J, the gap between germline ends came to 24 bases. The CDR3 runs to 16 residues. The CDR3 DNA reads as TGTGCCAGCAGCCCACCCTCCTTTGACAGCGATAAAGGCTACACCTTC. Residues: CASSPPSFDSDKGYTF.

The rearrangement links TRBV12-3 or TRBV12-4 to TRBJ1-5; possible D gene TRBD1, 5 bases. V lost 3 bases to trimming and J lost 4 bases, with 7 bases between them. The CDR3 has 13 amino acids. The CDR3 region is CASSLRTNQPQHF. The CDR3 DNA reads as TGTGCCAGCAGTTTGCGGACAAATCAGCCCCAGCATTTT.

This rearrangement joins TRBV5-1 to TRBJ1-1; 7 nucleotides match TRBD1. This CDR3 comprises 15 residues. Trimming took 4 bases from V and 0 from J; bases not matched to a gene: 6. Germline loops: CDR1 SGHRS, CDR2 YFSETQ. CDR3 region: CASSRGQTMNTEAFF. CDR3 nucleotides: TGCGCCAGCAGCAGGGGACAGACAATGAACACTGAAGCTTTCTTT.

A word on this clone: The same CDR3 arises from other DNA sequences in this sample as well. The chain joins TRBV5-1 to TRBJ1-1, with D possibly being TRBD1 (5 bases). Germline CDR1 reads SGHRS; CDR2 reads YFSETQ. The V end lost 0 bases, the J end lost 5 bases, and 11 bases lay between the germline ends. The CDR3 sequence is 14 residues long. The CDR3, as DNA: TGCGCCAGCAGCTTGGGGGGCCTCGGGACTGAAGCTTTCTTT. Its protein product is CASSLGGLGTEAFF.

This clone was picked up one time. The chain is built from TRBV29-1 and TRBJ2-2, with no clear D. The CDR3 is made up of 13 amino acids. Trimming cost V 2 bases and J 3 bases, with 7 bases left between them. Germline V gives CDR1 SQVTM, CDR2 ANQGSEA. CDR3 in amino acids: CSVELTYTGELFF. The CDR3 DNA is TGCAGCGTTGAACTCACTTACACCGGGGAGCTGTTTTTT.

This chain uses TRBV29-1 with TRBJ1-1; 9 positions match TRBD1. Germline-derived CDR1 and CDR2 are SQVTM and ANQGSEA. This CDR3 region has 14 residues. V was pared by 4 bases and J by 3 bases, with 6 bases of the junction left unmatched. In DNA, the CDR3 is TGCAGCGTTGGCCGAGGACAGGGGTACACTGAAGCTTTCTTT. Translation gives CSVGRGQGYTEAFF. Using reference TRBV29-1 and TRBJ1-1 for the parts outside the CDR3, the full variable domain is SAVISQKPSRDICQRGTSLTIQCQVDSQVTMMFWYRQQPGQSLTLIATANQGSEATYESGFVIDKFPISRPNLTFSTLTVSNMSPEDSSIYLCSVGRGQGYTEAFFGQGTRLTVV.

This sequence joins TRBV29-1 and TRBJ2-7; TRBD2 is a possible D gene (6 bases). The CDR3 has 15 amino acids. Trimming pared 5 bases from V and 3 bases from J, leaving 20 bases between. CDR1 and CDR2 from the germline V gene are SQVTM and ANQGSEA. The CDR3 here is CSVTLEEGTIYEQYF. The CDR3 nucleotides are TGCAGCGTTACGCTCGAGGAGGGTACCATCTACGAGCAGTACTTC.

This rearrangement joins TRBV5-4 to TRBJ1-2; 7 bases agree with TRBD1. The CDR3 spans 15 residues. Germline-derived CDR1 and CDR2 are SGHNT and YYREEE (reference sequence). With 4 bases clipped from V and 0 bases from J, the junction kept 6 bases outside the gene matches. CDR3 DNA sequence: TGTGCCAGCAGCCGACCGGGACAGACTAACTATGGCTACACCTTC. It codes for CASSRPGQTNYGYTF. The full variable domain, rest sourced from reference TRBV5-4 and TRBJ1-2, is ETGVTQSPTHLIKTRGQQVTLRCSSQSGHNTVSWYQQALGQGPQFIFQYYREEENGRGNFPPRFSGLQFPNYSSELNVNALELDDSALYLCASSRPGQTNYGYTFGSGTRLTVV.

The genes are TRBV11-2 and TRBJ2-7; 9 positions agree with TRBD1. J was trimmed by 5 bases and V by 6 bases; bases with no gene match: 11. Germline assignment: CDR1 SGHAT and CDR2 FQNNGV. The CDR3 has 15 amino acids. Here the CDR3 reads CASRPTGGIVDEQYF. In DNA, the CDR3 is TGTGCCAGCAGACCCACAGGGGGCATTGTCGACGAGCAGTACTTC.

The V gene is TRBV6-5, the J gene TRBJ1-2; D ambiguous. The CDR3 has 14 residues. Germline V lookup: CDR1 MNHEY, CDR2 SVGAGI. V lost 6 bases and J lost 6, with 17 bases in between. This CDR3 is CASSSATTWDGYTF. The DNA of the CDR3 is TGTGCCAGCAGCTCAGCGACTACCTGGGATGGCTACACCTTC.

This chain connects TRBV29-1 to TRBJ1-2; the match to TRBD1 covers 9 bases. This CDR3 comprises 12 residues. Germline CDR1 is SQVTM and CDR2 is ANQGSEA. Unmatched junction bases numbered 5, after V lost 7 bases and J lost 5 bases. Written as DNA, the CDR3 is TGCAGCGACCTTGGACAGGGGTATGGCTACACCTTC. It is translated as CSDLGQGYGYTF.

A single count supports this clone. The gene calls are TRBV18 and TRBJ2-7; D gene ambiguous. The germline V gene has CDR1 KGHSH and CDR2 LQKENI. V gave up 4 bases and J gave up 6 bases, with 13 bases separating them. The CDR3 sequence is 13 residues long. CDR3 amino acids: CASSLSGSVEQYF. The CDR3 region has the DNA TGTGCCAGCTCACTTTCCGGGTCAGTCGAGCAGTACTTC.

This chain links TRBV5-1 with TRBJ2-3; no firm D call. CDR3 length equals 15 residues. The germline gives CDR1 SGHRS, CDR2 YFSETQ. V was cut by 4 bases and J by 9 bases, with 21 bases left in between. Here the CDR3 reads CASSRDPSRLDTQYF. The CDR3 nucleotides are TGCGCCAGCAGCCGCGATCCCTCTAGATTAGACACGCAGTATTTT.

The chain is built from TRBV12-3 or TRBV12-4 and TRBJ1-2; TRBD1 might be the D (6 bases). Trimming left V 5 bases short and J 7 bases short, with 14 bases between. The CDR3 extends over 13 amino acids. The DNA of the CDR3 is TGTGCCAGCAGTCCACAACAGGGTTCTGGCTACACCTTC. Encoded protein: CASSPQQGSGYTF.

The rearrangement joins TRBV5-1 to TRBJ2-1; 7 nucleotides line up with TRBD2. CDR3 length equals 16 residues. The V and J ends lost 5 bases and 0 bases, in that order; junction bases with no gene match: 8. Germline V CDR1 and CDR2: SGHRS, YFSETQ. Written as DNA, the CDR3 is TGCGCCAGCAGTATTAGCGGGTCTAGCTCCTACAATGAGCAGTTCTTC. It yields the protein CASSISGSSSYNEQFF.